This T cell receptor beta chain emerged from a study of T cell responses to AZD1222 COVID-19 vaccine. Overall study findings and caveats: Increases in Spike-specific TCR breadth and depth were seen after two AZD1222 doses. Among the donors, most were white British and more were female, and clonal diversity was possibly underestimated. Nearly half of spike-specific TCRs reportedly target unmutated variant regions.

Both about-4-week and about-12-week second-dose recipients were combined. A note on this clone: The antigen is undetermined.

The CDR3 has 16 residues. Germline assignment: CDR1 ENHRY and CDR2 SYGVKD. V lost 5 bases, J lost 4 bases, and 15 bases lay in between. This table comes from immunoSEQ multiplex PCR, and its TCRdb copy is limited to in-frame clones, with some not included. Of about 120,000 clones detected, less than 95% appear once; the ten largest clones hold 2.5% to 3%. The receptor comes from an adult who received the AZD1222 COVID-19 vaccine. This rearrangement joins TRBV10-3 to TRBJ2-6, with a tentative D call TRBD2 (5 bases). Sequences were derived from peripheral blood, sampled 28 days after the second AZD1222 dose. In nucleotides, the CDR3 is TGTGCCATCAGTTCGTGGGAGCCCCCCGGGGCCAACGTCCTGACTTTC. It is translated as CAISSWEPPGANVLTF.